The next 10 T cell receptor beta chains were all read from a single sample in a study of blood T cell repertoires in COVID-19. This table comes from immunoSEQ multiplex PCR, and its TCRdb copy is limited to in-frame clones, with some not included. The data show about 82,000 clones, with roughly 78% seen just once and 36% held by the top ten. The sample was peripheral blood. Receptors originate from a man aged 60 to 69 with COVID-19, enrolled during active disease.

The chain combines TRBV19 with TRBJ1-5; D may be TRBD1 (5 bases). The CDR3 length is 13 residues. V lost 8 bases and J 4 bases, leaving 12 bases between the germline ends. CDR1 is LNHDA and CDR2 is SQIVND in the germline V gene (reference sequence). CDR3 in DNA: TGTGCCAGTGCCCTGGGGGGGAATCAGCCCCAGCATTTT. Translation: CASALGGNQPQHF. Full variable domain (remainder filled in from reference TRBV19 and TRBJ1-5): DGGITQSPKYLFRKEGQNVTLSCEQNLNHDAMYWYRQDPGQGLRLIYYSQIVNDFQKGDIAEGYSVSREKKESFPLTVTSAQKNPTAFYLCASALGGNQPQHFGDGTRLSIL.

This rearrangement joins TRBV9 to TRBJ2-1, with D perhaps TRBD2 (6 bases). From germline, CDR1 is SGDLS and CDR2 YYNGEE. This CDR3 has 16 residues. Trimming pared 1 base from V and 2 bases from J, leaving 13 bases between. CDR3 coding DNA: TGTGCCAGCAGCGTAAGAGTGGGGGGAACCTACAATGAGCAGTTCTTC. This gives the protein CASSVRVGGTYNEQFF.

The chain combines TRBV6-5 with TRBJ1-2; the match to TRBD1 covers 9 bases. CDR1 and CDR2 (germline): MNHEY, SVGAGI. CDR3 size: 14 residues. With V trimmed by 5 bases and J by 8 bases, 9 bases remained unmatched. Here the CDR3 reads CASSTGQGGSGYTF. The CDR3, as DNA: TGTGCCAGCAGTACGGGACAGGGTGGATCCGGCTACACCTTC.

V gene TRBV21-1 combines with J gene TRBJ2-6; no check of the table's D call, TRBD1, against the DNA was made. TRBV21-1 is classified as a pseudogene. The CDR3 is 17 amino acids. The CDR3 bases are TGTGCCAGCAGGATAGTTAAGGGGAACTCTGGGGCCAACGTCCTGACTTTC. Residues: CASRIVKGNSGANVLTF.

V is TRBV27 and J is TRBJ1-1; tentatively, D is TRBD1 (6 bases). The CDR3 spans 13 residues. V was cut by 6 bases and J by 0 bases, with 8 bases left in between. CDR1 and CDR2 from the germline V gene are MNHEY and SMNVEV (reference sequence). For the CDR3, the DNA is TGTGCCAGCAGGGGACACTTGAACACTGAAGCTTTCTTT. Translated, it gives CASRGHLNTEAFF.

This sequence joins TRBV6-5 and TRBJ2-4; the D gene is possibly TRBD1 (8 bases). This CDR3 contains 13 residues. V lost 6 bases and J 9 bases, leaving 15 bases between the germline ends. Germline V lookup: CDR1 MNHEY, CDR2 SVGAGI. CDR3 DNA: TGTGCCAGCAGAACGACAGGGGAGGGCATTCAGTACTTC. Its protein product is CASRTTGEGIQYF.

The gene calls are TRBV7-2 and TRBJ2-3; 9 nucleotides align to TRBD1. V lost 6 bases, J lost 2 bases, and 6 bases stayed unmatched. This CDR3 is built from 15 residues. CDR1 SGHTA and CDR2 FQGNSA come from the germline V gene. CDR3 nucleotide sequence: TGTGCCAGCAGTAAGTGGACAGGGGACACAGATACGCAGTATTTT. It specifies CASSKWTGDTDTQYF.

The rearrangement joins TRBV9 to TRBJ2-1; D possibly corresponds to TRBD2 (6 bases). The V and J ends lost 6 bases and 6 bases respectively, with 19 bases between them. CDR1 SGDLS and CDR2 YYNGEE come from the germline V gene. This CDR3 has 15 amino acids. CDR3 amino acids: CASTWRGAPGNEQFF. The CDR3 bases are TGTGCCAGCACCTGGAGGGGCGCCCCGGGCAATGAGCAGTTCTTC.

The V and J genes are TRBV5-1 and TRBJ1-2; 7 bases fit TRBD1. Germline V gene lookup returns CDR1 SGHRS and CDR2 YFSETQ. J gave up 0 bases and V 4 bases, and 6 bases lay outside the gene matches. The CDR3 is 15 residues long. CDR3 DNA sequence: TGCGCCAGCAGCGTGCAGGGGGGATCTAACTATGGCTACACCTTC. Amino acids: CASSVQGGSNYGYTF.

The J gene is TRBJ2-3, the V gene TRBV11-3; D might be TRBD2 (7 bases). This CDR3 region has 19 residues. Germline CDR1 reads SGHNT; CDR2 reads YENEEA. Trimming removed 0 bases at V and 2 bases at J, with 21 bases between. In DNA form, the CDR3 reads TGTGCCAGCAGCTTAGATCGGGGGGCAGGAGTAACTTTCACAGATACGCAGTATTTT. Translation: CASSLDRGAGVTFTDTQYF.